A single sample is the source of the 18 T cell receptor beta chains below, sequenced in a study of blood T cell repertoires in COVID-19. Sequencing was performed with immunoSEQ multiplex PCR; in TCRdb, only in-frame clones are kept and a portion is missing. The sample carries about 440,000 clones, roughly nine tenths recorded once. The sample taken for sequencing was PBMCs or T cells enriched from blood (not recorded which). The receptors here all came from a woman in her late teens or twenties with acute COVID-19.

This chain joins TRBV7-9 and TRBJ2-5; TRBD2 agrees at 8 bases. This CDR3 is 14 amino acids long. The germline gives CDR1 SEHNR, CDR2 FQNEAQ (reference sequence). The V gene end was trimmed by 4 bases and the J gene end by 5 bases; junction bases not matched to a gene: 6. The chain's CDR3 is CASSYVTGGETQYF. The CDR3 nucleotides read TGTGCCAGCAGCTACGTTACGGGGGGGGAGACCCAGTACTTC. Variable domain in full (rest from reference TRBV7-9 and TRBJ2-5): DTGVSQNPRHKITKRGQNVTFRCDPISEHNRLYWYRQTLGQGPEFLTYFQNEAQLEKSRLLSDRFSAERPKGSFSTLEIQRTEQGDSAMYLCASSYVTGGETQYFGPGTRLLVL.

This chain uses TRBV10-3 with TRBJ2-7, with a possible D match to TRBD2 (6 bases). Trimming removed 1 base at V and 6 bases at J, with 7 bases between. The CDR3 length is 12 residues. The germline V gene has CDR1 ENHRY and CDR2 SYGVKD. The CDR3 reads CAISEYGSEQYF. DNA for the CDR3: TGTGCCATCAGTGAGTACGGGAGCGAGCAGTACTTC.

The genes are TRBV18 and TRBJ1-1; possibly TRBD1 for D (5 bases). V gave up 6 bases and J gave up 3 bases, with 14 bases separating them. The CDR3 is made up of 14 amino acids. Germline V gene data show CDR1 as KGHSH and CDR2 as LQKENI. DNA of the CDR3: TGTGCCAGCTCGGCCAGGGAGGGTGACACTGAAGCTTTCTTT. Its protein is CASSAREGDTEAFF.

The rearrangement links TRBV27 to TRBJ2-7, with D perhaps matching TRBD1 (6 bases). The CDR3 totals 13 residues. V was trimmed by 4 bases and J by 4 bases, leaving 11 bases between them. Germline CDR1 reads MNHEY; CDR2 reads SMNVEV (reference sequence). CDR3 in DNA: TGTGCCAGCAGTTCCGGGACACAATACGAGCAGTACTTC. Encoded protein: CASSSGTQYEQYF.

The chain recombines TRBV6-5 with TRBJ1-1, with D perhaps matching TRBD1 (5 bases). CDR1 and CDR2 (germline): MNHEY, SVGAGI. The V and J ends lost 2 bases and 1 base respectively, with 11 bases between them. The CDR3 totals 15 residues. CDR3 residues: CASSYRSGGNTEAFF. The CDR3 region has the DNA TGTGCCAGCAGTTACCGTTCGGGGGGGAACACTGAAGCTTTCTTT.

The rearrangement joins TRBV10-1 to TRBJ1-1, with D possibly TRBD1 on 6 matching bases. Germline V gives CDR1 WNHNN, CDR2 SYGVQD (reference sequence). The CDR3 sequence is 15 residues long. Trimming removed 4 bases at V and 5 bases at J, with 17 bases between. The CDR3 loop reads CASSADYTGWTEAFF. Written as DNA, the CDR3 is TGCGCCAGCAGTGCAGACTATACAGGGTGGACTGAAGCTTTCTTT.

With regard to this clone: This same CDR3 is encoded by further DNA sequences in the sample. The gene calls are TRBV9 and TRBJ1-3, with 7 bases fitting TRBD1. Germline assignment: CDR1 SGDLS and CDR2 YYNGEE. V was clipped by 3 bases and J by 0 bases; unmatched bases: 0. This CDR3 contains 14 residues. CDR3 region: CASSAGGSGNTIYF. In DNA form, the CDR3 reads TGTGCCAGCAGCGCAGGGGGCTCTGGAAACACCATATATTTT.

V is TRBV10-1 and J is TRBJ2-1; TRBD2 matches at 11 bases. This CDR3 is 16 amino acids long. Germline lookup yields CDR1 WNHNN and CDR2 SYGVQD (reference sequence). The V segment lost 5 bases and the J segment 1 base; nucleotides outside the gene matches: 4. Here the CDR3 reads CASSPLAGGSYNEQFF. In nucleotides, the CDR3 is TGCGCCAGCAGTCCCCTAGCGGGGGGATCCTACAATGAGCAGTTCTTC.

The CDR3 nucleotides are TGTGCCAGTAGTAGCGGGGGGACCCAAGAGACCCAGTACTTC. This encodes CASSSGGTQETQYF. The V gene is TRBV19, the J gene TRBJ2-5, with TRBD2 matching 8 bases. After removal of 4 bases from V and 1 base from J, the junction contained 2 bases not matched to a gene. This CDR3 is built from 14 residues. Germline V gene sequence: CDR1 LNHDA, CDR2 SQIVND (reference sequence).

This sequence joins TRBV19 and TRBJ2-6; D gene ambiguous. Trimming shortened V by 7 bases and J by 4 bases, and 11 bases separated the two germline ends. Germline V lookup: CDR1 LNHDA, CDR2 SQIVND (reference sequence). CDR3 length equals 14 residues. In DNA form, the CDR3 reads TGTGCCAGTACTAATCGTTCCGGGGCCAACGTCCTGACTTTC. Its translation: CASTNRSGANVLTF.

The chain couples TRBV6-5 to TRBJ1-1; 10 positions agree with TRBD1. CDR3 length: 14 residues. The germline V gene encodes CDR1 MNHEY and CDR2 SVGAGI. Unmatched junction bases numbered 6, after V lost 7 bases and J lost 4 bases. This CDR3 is CASTRDRGFTEAFF. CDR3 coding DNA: TGTGCCAGCACTAGGGACAGGGGTTTCACTGAAGCTTTCTTT.

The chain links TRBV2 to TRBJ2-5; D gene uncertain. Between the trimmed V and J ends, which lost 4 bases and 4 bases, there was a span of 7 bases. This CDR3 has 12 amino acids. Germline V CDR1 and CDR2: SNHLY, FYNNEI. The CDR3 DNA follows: TGTGCCAGCAGTGGCCCAGGAGAGACCCAGTACTTC. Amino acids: CASSGPGETQYF.

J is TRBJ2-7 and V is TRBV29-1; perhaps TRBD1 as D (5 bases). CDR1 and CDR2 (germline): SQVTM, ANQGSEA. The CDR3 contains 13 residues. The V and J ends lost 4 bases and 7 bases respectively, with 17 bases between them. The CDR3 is CSVASQGLGEQYF. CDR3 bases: TGCAGCGTTGCGAGTCAGGGTTTGGGAGAGCAGTACTTC.

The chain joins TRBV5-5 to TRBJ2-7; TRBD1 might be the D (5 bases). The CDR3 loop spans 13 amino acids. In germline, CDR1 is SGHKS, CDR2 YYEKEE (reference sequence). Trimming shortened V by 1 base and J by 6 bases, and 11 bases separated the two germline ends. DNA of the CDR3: TGTGCCAGCAGCTTGTCAGTGCAGGGCGAGCAGTACTTC. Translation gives CASSLSVQGEQYF.

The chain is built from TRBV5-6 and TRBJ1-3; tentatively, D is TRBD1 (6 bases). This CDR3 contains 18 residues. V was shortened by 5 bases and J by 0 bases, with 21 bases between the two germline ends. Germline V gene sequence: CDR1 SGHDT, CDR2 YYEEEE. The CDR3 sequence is CASSPDRQGRDSGNTIYF. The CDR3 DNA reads TGTGCCAGCAGTCCCGATAGGCAGGGGAGGGACTCTGGAAACACCATATATTTT.

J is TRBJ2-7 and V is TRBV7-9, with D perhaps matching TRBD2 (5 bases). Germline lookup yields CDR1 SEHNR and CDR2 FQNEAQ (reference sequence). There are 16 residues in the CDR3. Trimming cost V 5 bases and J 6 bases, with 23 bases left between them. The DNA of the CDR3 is TGTGCCAGCAGCCCCGGGGAAAGGGTTCGGGTCGGCGAGCAGTACTTC. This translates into CASSPGERVRVGEQYF. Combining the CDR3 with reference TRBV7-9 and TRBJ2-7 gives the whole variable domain DTGVSQNPRHKITKRGQNVTFRCDPISEHNRLYWYRQTLGQGPEFLTYFQNEAQLEKSRLLSDRFSAERPKGSFSTLEIQRTEQGDSAMYLCASSPGERVRVGEQYFGPGTRLTVT.

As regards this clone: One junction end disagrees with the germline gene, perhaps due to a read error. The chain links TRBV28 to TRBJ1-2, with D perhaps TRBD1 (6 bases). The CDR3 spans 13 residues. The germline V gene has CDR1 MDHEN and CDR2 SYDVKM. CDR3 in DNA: TGTGCCAGCTTAAAGGGGACAAGGGCCGTGAGGTCCTTC. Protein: CASLKGTRAVRSF.

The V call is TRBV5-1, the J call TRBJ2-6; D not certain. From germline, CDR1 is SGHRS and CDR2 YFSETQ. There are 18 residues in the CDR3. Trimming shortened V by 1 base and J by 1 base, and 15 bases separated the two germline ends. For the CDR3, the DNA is TGCGCCAGCAGCTTGAATCAGGCTCCCCGTTCTGGGGCCAACGTCCTGACTTTC. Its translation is CASSLNQAPRSGANVLTF.